These 6 T cell receptor beta chains came from one sample sequenced in a study of Ad26.COV2.S vaccination and SARS-CoV-2 variants. The treatment is: 15 to 20 received Ad26.COV2.S at low or high dose, single or two shots; about 5 received placebo; per-sample allocation not given. It was on day 63 after the first vaccine or placebo injection that samples were taken. Profiled with immunoSEQ multiplex PCR; TCRdb holds only in-frame clones, not every one. The data show about half a million clones, roughly nine tenths seen once. Sequenced here: peripheral blood, sampled in a trial of Ad26.COV2.S vaccine versus placebo. The receptors come from a person between 18 and 59 years old who received the Ad26.COV2.S COVID-19 vaccine or a placebo.

The V call is TRBV4-1, the J call TRBJ1-6; unclear D gene. Trimming took 1 base from V and 11 from J, leaving 15 bases between them. Per the germline V gene, CDR1 is MGHRA and CDR2 is YSYEKL. The CDR3 length is 15 residues. As DNA, the CDR3 is TGCGCCAGCAGCCAAGTTGCTTCTAAGTCCCCACCCCTCCACTTT. It is translated as CASSQVASKSPPLHF.

The gene calls are TRBV9 and TRBJ1-3, with TRBD1 matching over 8 bases. The CDR3 is 14 residues long. The ends lost 3 bases at V and 4 bases at J; junction bases unmatched: 3. In germline, CDR1 is SGDLS, CDR2 YYNGEE. CDR3 DNA sequence: TGTGCCAGCAGCGCACAGGGGGTGGGAAACACCATATATTTT. It is translated as CASSAQGVGNTIYF.

This chain connects TRBV7-2 to TRBJ2-7; D is possibly TRBD1 (7 bases). CDR1 SGHTA and CDR2 FQGNSA come from the germline V gene. This CDR3 has 16 residues. The V and J ends lost 4 bases and 3 bases respectively, with 19 bases between them. CDR3 coding DNA: TGTGCCAGCAGCTCCATAGGGGCGGGACAGCACTACGAGCAGTACTTC. This codes for CASSSIGAGQHYEQYF.

The chain carries TRBV15 and TRBJ2-1; tentative D call: TRBD2 (6 bases). With 1 base removed from V and 5 bases from J, the gap between germline ends came to 9 bases. The V gene's germline CDR1 is LNHNV and CDR2 YYDKDF (reference sequence). The CDR3 has 14 residues. The CDR3 DNA reads as TGTGCCACCAGCAGAGTACTAGCACACAATGAGCAGTTCTTC. This gives the protein CATSRVLAHNEQFF.

This clone was seen a few times. The chain carries TRBV5-1 and TRBJ2-7; 7 nucleotides align to TRBD2. V shed 4 bases and J 4 bases; nucleotides not matched to a gene: 11. CDR1 is SGHRS, CDR2 YFSETQ, per germline. The CDR3 spans 15 residues. The CDR3 region has the DNA TGCGCCAGCAGCCCCGGGACTACTCAAGGGTACGAGCAGTACTTC. It encodes CASSPGTTQGYEQYF.

The chain employs TRBV2 and TRBJ1-1, with TRBD1 matching 8 bases. Looked up from germline, CDR1 is SNHLY and CDR2 is FYNNEI. This CDR3 contains 16 residues. Germline trimming cut 2 bases from V and 2 bases from J; bases unmatched to any gene: 7. CDR3 sequence (DNA): TGTGCCAGCAGTGAATACCAGGGGGCGTACAACACTGAAGCTTTCTTT. Translated, it gives CASSEYQGAYNTEAFF.